This is a list of T cell receptor beta chains from one sample in a study of radiation and T cells in renal cell carcinoma. Assay: immunoSEQ multiplex PCR; the TCRdb copy retains only in-frame clones and omits some. The sample shows 150,000 or so clones, 80% to 90% of them seen only once. The source was blood, collected from a patient whose treatment included radiotherapy and nephrectomy. Receptors were obtained from a woman aged 50 to 60 with renal cell carcinoma. Both conserved end residues are part of each CDR3. A D gene is named only where the DNA matches it firmly. Clone size appears in some rows only: once, few, many, or a class for an expanded clone.

v_gene	j_gene	len	abundance	d_gene	CDR3aa	CDR3nt
TRBV14	TRBJ1-1	16	NA	TRBD1	CASSQDPWGRQGSAFF	TGTGCCAGCAGCCAAGATCCGTGGGGGAGACAGGGGTCCGCTTTCTTT
TRBV2	TRBJ1-2	14	NA	TRBD1	CASSVEGQYSGYTF	TGTGCCAGCAGTGTGGAGGGACAGTATAGTGGCTACACCTTC
TRBV19	TRBJ1-2	13	NA	NA	CASSPAKLGGYTF	TGTGCCAGTAGTCCAGCCAAATTGGGCGGCTACACCTTC
TRBV6-1	TRBJ2-3	15	NA	TRBD2	CASSGAGGPLDTQYF	TGTGCCAGCAGTGGAGCGGGGGGACCTCTAGATACGCAGTATTTT
TRBV7-8	TRBJ2-7	14	NA	NA	CASSLRTAIYEQYF	TGTGCCAGCAGCCTTCGGACAGCAATCTACGAGCAGTACTTC
TRBV6-1	TRBJ2-7	14	NA	TRBD1	CASSSDRGSYEQYF	TGTGCCAGCAGTTCGGACAGGGGGTCGTACGAGCAGTACTTC
TRBV7-3	TRBJ1-3	14	NA	NA	CASSLSGGGNTIYF	TGTGCCAGCAGCTTAAGTGGAGGTGGAAACACCATATATTTT
TRBV11-2	TRBJ1-3	16	NA	NA	CASSPGRTVSGNTIYF	TGTGCCAGCAGCCCCGGGAGAACTGTCTCTGGAAACACCATATATTTT
TRBV19	TRBJ1-6	13	NA	NA	CASSIEVPSPLHF	TGTGCCAGTAGTATCGAGGTGCCTTCACCCCTCCACTTT
TRBV7-8	TRBJ1-1	14	NA	NA	CASSASQGNTEAFF	TGTGCCAGCAGCGCGTCACAGGGGAACACTGAAGCTTTCTTT
TRBV9	TRBJ2-5	17	NA	NA	CASSAGQGGSFGETQYF	TGTGCCAGCAGCGCCGGGCAGGGTGGAAGTTTTGGAGAGACCCAGTACTTC
TRBV5-1	TRBJ1-5	15	NA	TRBD1	CASSPQGLSNQPQHF	TGCGCCAGCAGTCCACAGGGGCTAAGCAATCAGCCCCAGCATTTT
TRBV7-9	TRBJ1-1	12	few	TRBD1	CASSMDRLSAFF	TGTGCCAGCAGCATGGACAGGTTGTCTGCTTTCTTT
TRBV30	TRBJ1-2	15	NA	NA	CAWRVLATGSYGYTF	TGTGCCTGGAGGGTGTTAGCAACAGGGAGCTATGGCTACACCTTC
TRBV7-9	TRBJ2-3	15	NA	NA	CASSFRGTSTDTQYF	TGTGCCAGCAGCTTTCGGGGGACTAGCACAGATACGCAGTATTTT
TRBV5-1	TRBJ1-2	15	NA	TRBD1	CASSLGDRDHYGYTF	TGCGCCAGCAGCTTGGGTGACAGGGATCACTATGGCTACACCTTC
TRBV19	TRBJ2-7	14	NA	TRBD1	CASSKRGLFWEQYF	TGTGCCAGTAGTAAGAGGGGGCTATTCTGGGAGCAGTACTTC
TRBV30	TRBJ2-3	14	NA	TRBD2	CAWSRGGAKDTQYF	TGTGCCTGGAGTCGCGGGGGGGCCAAAGATACGCAGTATTTT